These 25 T cell receptor beta chains originate from one sample sequenced in a study of CD8 T cells in ankylosing spondylitis. TCRdb fed the 5' RACE reads into MiXCR, producing one record per CDR3 protein. The profile shows approximately 200,000 distinct CDR3 sequences, over 10% of them singletons. Source material: blood, either unsorted or a sorted T cell fraction (not recorded which). The receptors come from a female donor with ankylosing spondylitis or in good health (not recorded which).

The rearrangement links TRBV5-1 to TRBJ2-7; no definite D call. Trimming cost V 4 bases and J 2 bases, with 13 bases left between them. The CDR3 covers 14 residues. Germline V gives CDR1 SGHRS, CDR2 YFSETQ. In DNA, the CDR3 is TGCGCCAGCAGCCCGTCCGGGCTTGCCTACGAGCAGTACTTC. Translation: CASSPSGLAYEQYF.

This clonotype appeared many times. The chain uses TRBV12-3 or TRBV12-4 and TRBJ2-5; D call uncertain. CDR3 size: 11 residues. Trimming took 1 base from V and 5 from J, leaving 2 bases between them. The CDR3 DNA reads as TGTGCCAGCAGTTTAGGGGAGACCCAGTACTTC. Protein: CASSLGETQYF.

This clonotype was seen ten or more times. The V call is TRBV6-2 or TRBV6-3, the J call TRBJ2-1; 7 nucleotides align to TRBD1. Trimming at V came to 0 bases and at J to 7 bases, leaving 9 bases not matched to a gene. CDR1 MNHEY and CDR2 SVGEGT come from the germline V gene. The CDR3 spans 16 residues. The CDR3 DNA reads as TGTGCCAGCAGTTACTCGATTTCTCCCAGGGGGAATGAGCAGTTCTTC. This sequence encodes CASSYSISPRGNEQFF.

Only one count was recorded for this clonotype. A much larger clone lies a single base off, so this may be a read error. This rearrangement joins TRBV12-3 or TRBV12-4 to TRBJ2-4; D is undetermined. The CDR3 consists of 11 residues. The CDR3 DNA reads as TGTGCCAGCAAGCTCTTAAACATTCAGTGCTTC. It is translated as CASKLLNIQCF.

This clonotype appeared many times. The V and J genes are TRBV5-1 and TRBJ2-1; 13 bases agree with TRBD2. Germline V gene lookup returns CDR1 SGHRS and CDR2 YFSETQ. The CDR3 spans 19 residues. V lost 4 bases to trimming and J lost 1 base; unmatched junction nucleotides: 11. CDR3 residues: CASSLVGLAGVGSYNEQFF. The CDR3, as DNA: TGCGCCAGCAGCCTGGTAGGACTAGCGGGAGTTGGTTCCTACAATGAGCAGTTCTTC.

This clonotype has a count of ten or more. This rearrangement joins TRBV5-1 to TRBJ1-2; D gene uncertain. This CDR3 region has 14 residues. V was cut by 1 base and J by 4 bases, with 11 bases left in between. From germline, CDR1 is SGHRS and CDR2 YFSETQ. CDR3 in amino acids: CASSLTPDGYGYTF. The CDR3 nucleotides are TGCGCCAGCAGCTTGACACCGGACGGCTATGGCTACACCTTC.

This clonotype has at least ten counts. The V call is TRBV29-1, the J call TRBJ2-7; 14 nucleotides line up with TRBD2. V lost 5 bases and J lost 0; bases outside the gene matches: 9. The length of the CDR3 is 17 residues. The germline V gene has CDR1 SQVTM and CDR2 ANQGSEA. CDR3 sequence reads: CSVTGLAGGPSSYEQYF. Here the CDR3 DNA reads TGCAGCGTTACCGGACTAGCGGGAGGACCCTCCTCCTACGAGCAGTACTTC.

This clonotype was detected many times. The chain links TRBV7-2 to TRBJ1-6; D is unclear. V lost 1 base, J lost 5 bases, and 12 bases lay in between. This CDR3 contains 16 residues. Germline loops: CDR1 SGHTA, CDR2 FQGNSA. CDR3 amino acids: CASSLDSRRNNSPLHF. The CDR3 coding sequence is TGTGCCAGCAGCTTAGATTCTAGGCGGAATAATTCACCCCTCCACTTT. The variable domain in full, with the rest retrieved from reference TRBV7-2 and TRBJ1-6, is GAGVSQSPSNKVTEKGKDVELRCDPISGHTALYWYRQSLGQGLEFLIYFQGNSAPDKSGLPSDRFSAERTGGSVSTLTIQRTQQEDSAVYLCASSLDSRRNNSPLHFGNGTRLTVT.

This clonotype has a handful of counts. The chain uses TRBV24-1 and TRBJ1-2; D unclear. The germline V and J ends were trimmed by 9 bases and 5 bases, with 12 bases remaining between them. CDR3 length equals 12 residues. Germline CDR1 and CDR2: KGHDR and SFDVKD. The CDR3 sequence: CATAHGGYGYTF. Here the CDR3 DNA reads TGTGCCACCGCACACGGAGGGTATGGCTACACCTTC.

The rearrangement joins TRBV28 to TRBJ2-1; D is perhaps TRBD1 (6 bases). V gave up 6 bases and J gave up 14 bases, with 17 bases separating them. The germline V gene encodes CDR1 MDHEN and CDR2 SYDVKM. The CDR3 totals 12 residues. The CDR3 protein is CASSPVGTRKFF. The CDR3 DNA follows: TGTGCCAGCAGCCCGGTGGGGACACGAAAGTTCTTC.

This chain connects TRBV7-9 to TRBJ1-1; the D gene is possibly TRBD1 (5 bases). Germline lookup yields CDR1 SEHNR and CDR2 FQNEAQ (reference sequence). V gave up 1 base and J gave up 4 bases, with 13 bases separating them. The CDR3 is 15 amino acids. The CDR3 DNA sequence: TGTGCCAGCAGCTTAGGCCCCGCGGGGGGCACTGAAGCTTTCTTT. Translated: CASSLGPAGGTEAFF.

The table lists this clonotype with many counts. The chain couples TRBV27 to TRBJ1-2; D is unclear. CDR3 length: 12 residues. Germline V gives CDR1 MNHEY, CDR2 SMNVEV (reference sequence). With 4 bases removed from V and 6 bases from J, the gap between germline ends came to 9 bases. CDR3 protein: CASSSASDGYTF. The CDR3 DNA reads TGTGCCAGCAGTTCCGCAAGCGATGGCTACACCTTC.

This clonotype was seen ten or more times. The chain joins TRBV4-2 to TRBJ2-7; D is uncertain. The CDR3 contains 14 residues. CDR1 LGHNA and CDR2 YNFKEQ come from the germline V gene. The V gene lost 2 bases and the J gene lost 6 bases, with 14 bases spanning the gap. CDR3 sequence reads: CASSQSLEPVEQYF. DNA for the CDR3: TGTGCCAGCAGCCAATCCCTAGAACCCGTCGAGCAGTACTTC.

This sequence joins TRBV12-3 or TRBV12-4 and TRBJ2-7; D might be TRBD1 (6 bases). V gave up 5 bases and J gave up 4 bases, with 18 bases separating them. This CDR3 comprises 15 residues. The CDR3 region has the DNA TGTGCCAGCAGTACCGGCTGGGACACAAGATACGAGCAGTACTTC. Its protein product is CASSTGWDTRYEQYF.

This clonotype was observed many times. The rearrangement joins TRBV5-1 to TRBJ2-3, with D maybe TRBD2 (7 bases). This CDR3 is 16 amino acids long. Trimming took 4 bases from V and 5 from J, leaving 20 bases between them. Per the germline V gene, CDR1 is SGHRS and CDR2 is YFSETQ. The CDR3 nucleotides are TGCGCCAGCAGCCCCATTGGGGGGGCCGGAGAAGATACGCAGTATTTT. It specifies CASSPIGGAGEDTQYF. Together with reference TRBV5-1 and TRBJ2-3, the CDR3 gives the full variable domain: KAGVTQTPRYLIKTRGQQVTLSCSPISGHRSVSWYQQTPGQGLQFLFEYFSETQRNKGNFPGRFSGRQFSNSRSEMNVSTLELGDSALYLCASSPIGGAGEDTQYFGPGTRLTVL.

The chain is built from TRBV5-1 and TRBJ2-5, with 9 nucleotides matching TRBD2. V dropped 5 bases and J dropped 1; count of bases not matched to a gene: 6. The CDR3 runs 15 residues. The germline CDR1 and CDR2 sequences are SGHRS and YFSETQ. The CDR3 reads CASRRASGIQETQYF. Written as DNA, the CDR3 is TGCGCCAGCAGAAGGGCTAGCGGGATCCAAGAGACCCAGTACTTC.

V and J are TRBV9 and TRBJ2-7, with 8 bases that match TRBD2. V dropped 3 bases and J dropped 5; count of bases not matched to a gene: 7. This CDR3 spans 14 amino acids. From germline, CDR1 is SGDLS and CDR2 YYNGEE. The CDR3 coding sequence is TGTGCCAGCAGCGGAGGGACTAGTTCTAACGAGCAGTACTTC. Its protein is CASSGGTSSNEQYF.

A note on this clonotype: It may be a read error: a sequence one base away is much more abundant. The rearrangement links TRBV6-5 to TRBJ1-2; 10 bases match TRBD1. The CDR3 consists of 18 residues. Germline V gives CDR1 MNHEY, CDR2 SVGAGI. The CDR3 sequence: CASSYSSPRDRGGYGHTF. In nucleotides, the CDR3 is TGTGCCAGCAGTTACTCGAGTCCCCGGGACAGGGGAGGGTATGGCCACACCTTC.

The sample holds many counts of this clonotype. The chain is built from TRBV28 and TRBJ2-4; TRBD2 matches 7 bases. The length of the CDR3 is 14 residues. Trimming removed 4 bases from V and 9 bases from J; junction bases left unmatched: 9. Germline CDR1 and CDR2: MDHEN and SYDVKM. The CDR3 protein is CASSYGGGKGIQYF. The CDR3 DNA follows: TGTGCCAGCAGTTATGGGGGGGGGAAGGGCATTCAGTACTTC. Full variable domain (outside the CDR3, taken from reference TRBV28 and TRBJ2-4): DVKVTQSSRYLVKRTGEKVFLECVQDMDHENMFWYRQDPGLGLRLIYFSYDVKMKEKGDIPEGYSVSREKKERFSLILESASTNQTSMYLCASSYGGGKGIQYFGAGTRLSVL.

This clonotype was counted at least ten times. Mismatch with germline at one junction end may stem from a read error. This sequence joins TRBV28 and TRBJ2-5, with 10 nucleotides matching TRBD2. The CDR3 runs 18 residues. Germline V gives CDR1 MDHEN, CDR2 SYDVKM. CDR3 sequence: CASSFTRLGSWGAGGPNF. Here the CDR3 DNA reads TGTGCCAGCAGTTTCACTCGTCTCGGGTCGTGGGGAGCGGGAGGGCCAAACTTC. Full variable domain (remainder filled in from reference TRBV28 and TRBJ2-5): DVKVTQSSRYLVKRTGEKVFLECVQDMDHENMFWYRQDPGLGLRLIYFSYDVKMKEKGDIPEGYSVSREKKERFSLILESASTNQTSMYLCASSFTRLGSWGAGGPNFGPGTRLLVL.

The chain links TRBV4-3 to TRBJ2-1; 8 bases agree with TRBD2. The ends lost 0 bases at V and 0 bases at J; junction bases unmatched: 10. Germline CDR1 LGHNA, CDR2 YSLEER. The CDR3 spans 19 residues. The CDR3 protein is CASSQEPSGSFSSYNEQFF. The CDR3 nucleotides are TGCGCCAGCAGCCAAGAACCTAGCGGGTCTTTCAGCTCCTACAATGAGCAGTTCTTC.

At least ten counts were recorded for this clonotype. CDR3 loop: CSAPGGTSGRYTGELFF. CDR3 nucleotides: TGCAGTGCCCCGGGGGGGACTAGCGGGAGGTACACCGGGGAGCTGTTTTTT. This chain uses TRBV20-1 with TRBJ2-2, with 15 bases identical to TRBD2. This CDR3 is 17 amino acids long. Germline V gives CDR1 DFQATT, CDR2 SNEGSKA (reference sequence). J was trimmed by 3 bases and V by 6 bases; bases with no gene match: 8.

On this clonotype itself: Since no conserved phenylalanine or tryptophan closes the CDR3, a read error is the likely cause. The chain couples TRBV7-2 to TRBJ2-7; 7 nucleotides line up with TRBD2. Germline V gene lookup returns CDR1 SGHTA and CDR2 FQGNSA. Germline trimming cut 4 bases from V and 3 bases from J; bases unmatched to any gene: 6. This CDR3 has 14 residues. DNA for the CDR3: TGTGCCAGCAGCTCTGGACTAGTGAACTACGAGCAGTACCTC. Its protein product is CASSSGLVNYEQYL.

This clonotype has a count of ten or more. The genes are TRBV5-1 and TRBJ2-3, with 12 nucleotides matching TRBD2. Germline lookup yields CDR1 SGHRS and CDR2 YFSETQ. CDR3 length: 16 residues. J lost 2 bases, V lost 4 bases, and 5 bases had no gene match. CDR3 protein: CASSPGLAGPTDTQYF. The CDR3 bases are TGCGCCAGCAGCCCCGGACTAGCGGGACCCACAGATACGCAGTATTTT.

This clonotype has a handful of counts. The CDR3 sequence is CASSALPGQGLETQYF. For the CDR3, the DNA is TGTGCCAGCAGCGCCTTACCGGGACAGGGTTTAGAGACCCAGTACTTC. This sequence joins TRBV9 and TRBJ2-5; TRBD1 aligns across 9 bases. The ends lost 3 bases at V and 4 bases at J; junction bases unmatched: 10. There are 16 residues in the CDR3. CDR1 SGDLS and CDR2 YYNGEE come from the germline V gene.